These 14 T cell receptor beta chains were sequenced from one sample in a study of cytomegalovirus exposure and HLA in healthy donors. The PCR had 60 Vbeta and 13 Jbeta primers. Sequenced by immunoSEQ multiplex PCR; TCRdb stores in-frame clones only, minus some. The table shows 200,000 or so clones, with approximately 78% occurring only once. The sequencing sample was made of PBMCs. These receptors were collected from a woman between 18 and 29 years old in good health and CMV-seronegative.

The chain is built from TRBV6-5 and TRBJ2-2; a possible D gene is TRBD2 (6 bases). V dropped 4 bases and J dropped 11 bases, with 20 bases sitting between them. Germline V gene data show CDR1 as MNHEY and CDR2 as SVGAGI. The CDR3 extends over 15 amino acids. The CDR3: CASSSPWRAGPELFF. CDR3 nucleotides: TGTGCCAGCAGTTCCCCCTGGAGGGCAGGGCCAGAGCTGTTTTTT.

The chain links TRBV2 to TRBJ1-1; D remains unclear. CDR3 size: 10 residues. CDR1 and CDR2 from the germline V gene are SNHLY and FYNNEI. V lost 10 bases to trimming and J lost 7 bases, with 10 bases between them. This chain's CDR3 is CAIAEGEAFF. The CDR3 DNA follows: TGTGCCATCGCGGAGGGTGAAGCTTTCTTT.

The J gene is TRBJ2-3, the V gene TRBV5-1; D might be TRBD2 (7 bases). The CDR3 is made up of 15 amino acids. Trimming took off 5 bases at V and 0 bases at J, with 13 bases between the two ends. Germline loops: CDR1 SGHRS, CDR2 YFSETQ. CDR3 nucleotide sequence: TGCGCCAGCAGTAACAGCGGGACAAGCACAGATACGCAGTATTTT. Translation gives CASSNSGTSTDTQYF.

The chain combines TRBV11-2 with TRBJ2-7; 8 bases agree with TRBD1. Unmatched junction bases numbered 6, after V lost 8 bases and J lost 6 bases. Germline lookup yields CDR1 SGHAT and CDR2 FQNNGV. CDR3 length: 12 amino acids. The CDR3: CASEQTGVEQYF. CDR3 DNA sequence: TGTGCCAGCGAACAGACAGGGGTCGAGCAGTACTTC.

J is TRBJ1-2 and V is TRBV2, with TRBD1 matching 9 bases. This CDR3 region has 15 residues. V shed 4 bases, J shed 8 bases, and the junction held 11 bases outside the gene matches. From germline, CDR1 is SNHLY and CDR2 FYNNEI. CDR3 residues: CASSGTGAGEVGYTF. The CDR3 DNA sequence: TGTGCCAGCAGTGGGACAGGGGCGGGGGAAGTCGGCTACACCTTC.

The chain combines TRBV28 with TRBJ2-7, with 12 nucleotides matching TRBD1. CDR3 length equals 14 residues. Germline CDR1 reads MDHEN; CDR2 reads SYDVKM. V dropped 3 bases and J dropped 6; count of bases not matched to a gene: 3. The CDR3 reads CASSFWDRGREQYF. CDR3 nucleotides: TGTGCCAGCAGTTTCTGGGACAGGGGGCGCGAGCAGTACTTC.

The genes are TRBV28 and TRBJ2-2, with TRBD2 matching over 11 bases. The CDR3 is 19 amino acids. Germline V gene lookup returns CDR1 MDHEN and CDR2 SYDVKM. V lost 2 bases, J lost 5 bases, and 13 bases stayed unmatched. The CDR3, as DNA: TGTGCCAGCAGTTTAGGGGCCGGGACTAGCGGAGTTAAGACCGGGGAGCTGTTTTTT. The encoded protein is CASSLGAGTSGVKTGELFF.

The chain has TRBV21-1 and TRBJ2-7; the DNA was not used to check the table's D call, TRBD1. TRBV21-1 is designated a pseudogene. CDR3 size: 15 residues. The CDR3 DNA sequence: TGTGCCAGCAGCAAATCGGGACAGGGAACCTACGAGCAGTACTTC. Its translation: CASSKSGQGTYEQYF.

This chain joins TRBV5-1 and TRBJ2-3; no firm D call. Trimming took 1 base from V and 2 from J, leaving 8 bases between them. From germline, CDR1 is SGHRS and CDR2 YFSETQ. The length of the CDR3 is 14 residues. The CDR3 DNA reads TGCGCCAGCAGCTTGCATCTCTACACAGATACGCAGTATTTT. Translation: CASSLHLYTDTQYF.

In this sample, this clone turned up a few times. The V gene is TRBV10-1, the J gene TRBJ1-1; D not certain. The V end lost 2 bases, the J end lost 1 base, and 8 bases lay between the germline ends. There are 14 residues in the CDR3. Germline lookup yields CDR1 WNHNN and CDR2 SYGVQD (reference sequence). The CDR3 region is CASSEGRPNTEAFF. The CDR3 DNA is TGCGCCAGCAGTGAGGGGAGGCCGAACACTGAAGCTTTCTTT.

The chain links TRBV6-6 to TRBJ2-5, with TRBD1 matching 10 bases. V was clipped by 7 bases and J by 4 bases; unmatched bases: 6. CDR1 is MNHNY and CDR2 is SVGAGI in the germline V gene (reference sequence). This CDR3 has 14 amino acids. The CDR3 region has the DNA TGTGCCAGCACCTCCGACAGGGGGCGAGAGACCCAGTACTTC. Translating gives CASTSDRGRETQYF.

The genes are TRBV2 and TRBJ1-2; D call uncertain. This CDR3 has 12 amino acids. From germline, CDR1 is SNHLY and CDR2 FYNNEI. Trimming pared 3 bases from V and 8 bases from J, leaving 10 bases between. CDR3 coding DNA: TGTGCCAGCAGTGAGTCCGGGAGAGGCTACACCTTC. The encoded protein is CASSESGRGYTF.

The chain uses TRBV15 and TRBJ2-7, with 7 bases identical to TRBD1. V was pared by 1 base and J by 2 bases, with 5 bases of the junction left unmatched. The CDR3 runs 15 residues. Germline V gene lookup returns CDR1 LNHNV and CDR2 YYDKDF (reference sequence). CDR3 residues: CATSRGGGSTYEQYF. CDR3 DNA sequence: TGTGCCACCAGCAGAGGAGGGGGCTCCACCTACGAGCAGTACTTC.

The rearrangement joins TRBV14 to TRBJ1-5; D uncertain. The CDR3 is 13 residues long. Trimming took 7 bases from V and 4 from J, leaving 11 bases between them. CDR1 is SGHDN, CDR2 FVKESK, per germline. The DNA for the CDR3 is TGTGCCAGCAACCCTCAGAGGAATCAGCCCCAGCATTTT. This encodes CASNPQRNQPQHF.